Described below is a single TCR beta chain sequence and its context. This entry belongs to a study of blood T cell repertoires in COVID-19. This study enrolled people aged roughly 18 to 89 from about 26 US geographic areas. Clinical history reported by participants formed the basis on which cohorts were assigned. Only in-frame clones appear in the TCRdb table, and some are missing; sequencing was by immunoSEQ multiplex PCR. The table has under 250,000 clones, 80% to 90% seen once; the top ten hold 3.1%. The J segment lost 14 bases and the V segment lost 0 bases, leaving 6 bases of the junction unmatched. Germline V gene sequence: CDR1 SNHLY, CDR2 FYNNEI. The CDR3 contains 13 residues.

The specimen sequenced was PBMCs or T cells enriched from blood (not recorded which). This chain joins TRBV2 and TRBJ2-4; 8 bases map to TRBD1. The origin of this receptor is a woman aged 40 to 50 who had been exposed to COVID-19. CDR3 amino acids: CASSEAQLDREYF. CDR3 sequence (DNA): TGTGCCAGCAGTGAAGCGCAGTTGGACAGGGAGTACTTC. Filled out from reference TRBV2 and TRBJ2-4, the complete variable domain reads EPEVTQTPSHQVTQMGQEVILRCVPISNHLYFYWYRQILGQKVEFLVSFYNNEISEKSEIFDDQFSVERPDGSNFTLKIRSTKLEDSAMYFCASSEAQLDREYFGAGTRLSVL.